The 23 T cell receptor beta chains given below trace back to one sample, sequenced in a study of Ad26.COV2.S vaccination and SARS-CoV-2 variants. Sequencing was performed with immunoSEQ multiplex PCR; in TCRdb, only in-frame clones are kept and a portion is missing. In the table there are about 350,000 clones, around nine tenths of which are singletons. Treatment described: some 20 received Ad26.COV2.S at low or high dose, single or two shots; roughly 5 received placebo; per-sample allocation not given. Sampling occurred on day 63 after the first vaccine or placebo injection. Sample: peripheral blood, taken in a trial of Ad26.COV2.S vaccine versus placebo. The receptors come from a person aged 18-60 years who received the Ad26.COV2.S COVID-19 vaccine or a placebo.

The J gene is TRBJ1-2, the V gene TRBV5-5; 10 nucleotides align to TRBD1. The germline gives CDR1 SGHKS, CDR2 YYEKEE (reference sequence). There are 17 residues in the CDR3. Germline trimming cut 2 bases from V and 4 bases from J; bases unmatched to any gene: 11. The CDR3 region is CASSLTRDRGLTYGYTF. As DNA, the CDR3 is TGTGCCAGCAGCTTAACCCGGGACAGGGGCCTTACCTATGGCTACACCTTC.

The rearrangement links TRBV6-1 to TRBJ1-4; tentatively, D is TRBD1 (5 bases). The CDR3 covers 15 residues. The V end lost 0 bases, the J end lost 12 bases, and 17 bases lay between the germline ends. CDR1 is MNHNS, CDR2 SASEGT, per germline. CDR3 DNA: TGTGCCAGCAGTGAAGCGACCGGGACCCTTCTCGAACTGTTTTTT. Its translation: CASSEATGTLLELFF.

This chain links TRBV4-3 with TRBJ2-5; TRBD2 agrees at 12 bases. Germline V gene lookup returns CDR1 LGHNA and CDR2 YSLEER. The CDR3 spans 17 residues. Trimming cost V 0 bases and J 5 bases; bases outside gene matches: 7. The CDR3 sequence: CASSQDVASGGAETQYF. CDR3 in DNA: TGCGCCAGCAGCCAAGATGTGGCTAGCGGGGGGGCGGAGACCCAGTACTTC.

The DNA of the CDR3 is TGTGCCAGTAGTCGTCGGGACAATCAGCCCCAGCATTTT. It encodes CASSRRDNQPQHF. The chain uses TRBV19 and TRBJ1-5; unclear D gene. Germline V gives CDR1 LNHDA, CDR2 SQIVND (reference sequence). The CDR3 contains 13 residues. The germline V and J ends were trimmed by 5 bases and 3 bases, with 8 bases remaining between them.

V gene TRBV7-3 combines with J gene TRBJ2-2; D ambiguous. Between the trimmed V and J ends, which lost 3 bases and 1 base, there was a span of 9 bases. CDR3 length equals 15 residues. In germline, CDR1 is SGHTA, CDR2 FQGTGA. CDR3 amino acids: CASSFNSLNTGELFF. In nucleotides, the CDR3 is TGTGCCAGCAGCTTTAACAGCCTGAACACCGGGGAGCTGTTTTTT.

This rearrangement joins TRBV29-1 to TRBJ2-2; a weak D match, TRBD2 (5 bases). The CDR3 extends over 17 amino acids. Germline CDR1 is SQVTM and CDR2 is ANQGSEA. The V gene lost 7 bases and the J gene lost 6 bases, with 27 bases spanning the gap. In DNA, the CDR3 is TGCAGCGCCCAATTTACGAGTAGAGGGTTTGGGCCCGGGGAGCTGTTTTTT. Translating gives CSAQFTSRGFGPGELFF.

This clone has just a few counts. The rearrangement joins TRBV7-2 to TRBJ1-1; D might be TRBD1 (6 bases). Germline CDR1 is SGHTA and CDR2 is FQGNSA. The CDR3 totals 15 residues. With 2 bases removed from V and 2 bases from J, the gap between germline ends came to 12 bases. The CDR3 region has the DNA TGTGCCAGCAGCTTATTCGGACAGAGCAACACTGAAGCTTTCTTT. This codes for CASSLFGQSNTEAFF.

CDR3 nucleotides: TGTGCCAGCAGTTTATTTAGGGGGTCTCGCGAGCAGTACTTC. Translated, it gives CASSLFRGSREQYF. This sequence joins TRBV28 and TRBJ2-7; possibly TRBD1 for D (6 bases). The CDR3 spans 14 residues. CDR1 MDHEN and CDR2 SYDVKM come from the germline V gene. Trimming removed 1 base at V and 6 bases at J, with 13 bases between.

This clone was recorded once. The J gene is TRBJ1-6, the V gene TRBV2; D uncertain. Germline-derived CDR1 and CDR2 are SNHLY and FYNNEI. This CDR3 comprises 17 residues. V dropped 10 bases and J dropped 6 bases, with 25 bases sitting between them. CDR3 in DNA: TGTGCCACCCAAAGCGGGATGGCGGTGGTGGGTAATTCACCCCTCCACTTT. Protein: CATQSGMAVVGNSPLHF.

J is TRBJ1-2 and V is TRBV9; D is possibly TRBD1 (6 bases). The ends were cut back, 0 bases at V and 7 bases at J, with 10 bases in the middle. CDR3 size: 13 residues. Germline CDR1 is SGDLS and CDR2 is YYNGEE. In DNA, the CDR3 is TGTGCCAGCAGCGTAGACAGGGAGGGTGGCTACACCTTC. This translates into CASSVDREGGYTF. The whole variable domain, remainder taken from reference TRBV9 and TRBJ1-2, is DSGVTQTPKHLITATGQRVTLRCSPRSGDLSVYWYQQSLDQGLQFLIQYYNGEERAKGNILERFSAQQFPDLHSELNLSSLELGDSALYFCASSVDREGGYTFGSGTRLTVV.

CDR3: CASSLWDRRNTIYF. CDR3 sequence (DNA): TGTGCCAGCAGCTTATGGGACAGAAGAAACACCATATATTTT. V is TRBV7-9 and J is TRBJ1-3, with 7 bases aligning to TRBD1. Per germline, CDR1 SEHNR and CDR2 FQNEAQ (reference sequence). With V trimmed by 2 bases and J by 5 bases, 3 bases remained unmatched. CDR3 length: 14 amino acids.

The chain combines TRBV2 with TRBJ2-7, with 11 bases matching TRBD1. Losses at the gene ends were 7 bases for V and 1 base for J; bases not matched to a gene: 9. Germline V gene data show CDR1 as SNHLY and CDR2 as FYNNEI. The CDR3 runs 16 residues. The CDR3 region is CASTRDRGVTSYEQYF. CDR3 coding DNA: TGTGCCAGCACGAGGGACAGGGGGGTTACTTCCTACGAGCAGTACTTC.

The chain joins TRBV10-3 to TRBJ2-7, with D uncertain. Germline V CDR1 and CDR2: ENHRY, SYGVKD. CDR3 length equals 15 residues. The V and J ends lost 0 bases and 0 bases respectively, with 9 bases between them. CDR3 region: CAISESSRSSYEQYF. The CDR3 DNA sequence: TGTGCCATCAGTGAGTCGTCACGCAGCTCCTACGAGCAGTACTTC.

V and J are TRBV6-4 and TRBJ2-1; 9 positions agree with TRBD1. The ends lost 4 bases at V and 8 bases at J; junction bases unmatched: 9. This CDR3 region has 15 residues. CDR1 is MRHNA, CDR2 SNTAGT, per germline. CDR3 sequence: CASSGPGTGYHEQFF. CDR3 DNA: TGTGCCAGCAGTGGCCCCGGGACAGGGTACCATGAGCAGTTCTTC.

J is TRBJ1-1 and V is TRBV7-2; TRBD1 is a possible D gene (6 bases). V shed 1 base and J shed 3 bases, with 9 bases lying between them. Germline-derived CDR1 and CDR2 are SGHTA and FQGNSA. This CDR3 region has 14 residues. CDR3 sequence: CASSLVGGDTEAFF. Written as DNA, the CDR3 is TGTGCCAGCAGCTTAGTAGGGGGGGACACTGAAGCTTTCTTT.

This clone was seen once. The CDR3 here is CATSDLGQLGGELFF. CDR3 bases: TGTGCCACCAGTGATCTGGGACAGTTGGGCGGGGAGCTGTTTTTT. The genes are TRBV24-1 and TRBJ2-2, with 7 nucleotides matching TRBD1. Per germline, CDR1 KGHDR and CDR2 SFDVKD. The CDR3 spans 15 residues. The junction had 7 bases not matched to a gene; V was cut back by 3 bases and J by 7 bases.

This clone appeared once. The V call is TRBV27, the J call TRBJ2-7, with 8 bases lining up with TRBD2. The CDR3 extends over 15 amino acids. V shed 2 bases and J 3 bases; nucleotides not matched to a gene: 6. Per germline, CDR1 MNHEY and CDR2 SMNVEV (reference sequence). For the CDR3, the DNA is TGTGCCAGCAGTTTAGTTCGGGAGGGCCGCTACGAGCAGTACTTC. This gives the protein CASSLVREGRYEQYF.

The genes are TRBV19 and TRBJ1-6; D perhaps matches TRBD1 (5 bases). V lost 3 bases and J 11 bases, leaving 23 bases between the germline ends. The CDR3 is made up of 17 amino acids. The germline V gene encodes CDR1 LNHDA and CDR2 SQIVND (reference sequence). The DNA for the CDR3 is TGTGCCAGTAGTATCCATACCGGGACGTTAAGTTGGACACCCCTCCACTTT. Translating gives CASSIHTGTLSWTPLHF.

The chain recombines TRBV3-1 (or the pseudogene TRBV3-2) with TRBJ1-2; D call uncertain. The CDR3 covers 13 residues. Trimming stripped 4 bases from V and 9 bases from J, with 15 bases between. Germline CDR1 is LGHDT and CDR2 is YNNKEL (reference sequence). The CDR3 here is CASSLGEGWRYTF. The CDR3 DNA sequence: TGTGCCAGCAGCCTCGGAGAGGGCTGGCGCTACACCTTC.

The chain couples TRBV29-1 to TRBJ2-7; 8 nucleotides agree with TRBD2. With V trimmed by 6 bases and J by 2 bases, 9 bases remained unmatched. Germline assignment: CDR1 SQVTM and CDR2 ANQGSEA. The CDR3 length is 14 residues. CDR3 DNA sequence: TGCAGCGTGGGTAGCGGGACGACCACCTACGAGCAGTACTTC. Residues: CSVGSGTTTYEQYF.

The chain uses TRBV28 and TRBJ1-1, with D possibly matching TRBD1 (6 bases). Trimming cost V 4 bases and J 0 bases, with 15 bases left between them. The CDR3 spans 16 residues. In germline, CDR1 is MDHEN, CDR2 SYDVKM. The DNA for the CDR3 is TGTGCCAGCAGTTCTCCCCCAACAGGGCTGAACACTGAAGCTTTCTTT. Translating gives CASSSPPTGLNTEAFF.

The CDR3 loop reads CATRALAGANGGTGELFF. The CDR3 DNA reads as TGTGCCACCAGAGCCCTAGCGGGAGCCAACGGGGGCACCGGGGAGCTGTTTTTT. The genes are TRBV24-1 and TRBJ2-2, with 10 bases aligning to TRBD2. V dropped 7 bases and J dropped 4; count of bases not matched to a gene: 14. CDR3 length: 18 amino acids. Germline CDR1 reads KGHDR; CDR2 reads SFDVKD.

The rearrangement uses TRBV29-1 and TRBJ1-3; TRBD1 might be the D (5 bases). The germline CDR1 and CDR2 sequences are SQVTM and ANQGSEA. The CDR3 runs 12 residues. Between the trimmed V and J ends, which lost 7 bases and 4 bases, there was a span of 11 bases. In DNA, the CDR3 is TGCAGCGCTCAGGGAAACGGAAACACCATATATTTT. Encoded protein: CSAQGNGNTIYF.